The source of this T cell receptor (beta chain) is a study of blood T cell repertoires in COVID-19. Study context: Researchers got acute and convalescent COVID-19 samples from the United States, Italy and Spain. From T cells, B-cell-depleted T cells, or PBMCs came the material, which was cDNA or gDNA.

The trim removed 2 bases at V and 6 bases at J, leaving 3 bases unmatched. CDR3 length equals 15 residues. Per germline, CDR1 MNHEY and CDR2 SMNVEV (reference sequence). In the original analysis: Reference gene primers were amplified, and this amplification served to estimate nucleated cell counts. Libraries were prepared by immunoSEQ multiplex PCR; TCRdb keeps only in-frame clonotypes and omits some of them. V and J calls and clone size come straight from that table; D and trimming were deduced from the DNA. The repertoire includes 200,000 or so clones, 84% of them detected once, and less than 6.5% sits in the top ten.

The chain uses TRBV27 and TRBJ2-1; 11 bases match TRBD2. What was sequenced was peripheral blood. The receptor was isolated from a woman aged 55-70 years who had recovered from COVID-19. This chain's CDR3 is CASSLGTSGVNEQFF. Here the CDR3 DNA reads TGTGCCAGCAGTTTAGGGACTAGCGGAGTCAATGAGCAGTTCTTC.